What follows describes a single T cell receptor (beta chain). Its antigen is as yet unknown. Trimming cost V 1 base and J 6 bases, with 12 bases left between them. The CDR3 has 14 amino acids. Per the germline V gene, CDR1 is LNHDA and CDR2 is SQIVND (reference sequence). The PCR made use of 60 Vbeta and 13 Jbeta primers. The data were produced by immunoSEQ multiplex PCR, yet TCRdb's version contains in-frame clones alone and is incomplete. The sample lists 100,000 to 150,000 clones; roughly 73% were seen once. These data belong to a study of cytomegalovirus exposure and HLA in healthy donors. Notes on the study in general: In a later analysis, HLA-C alleles had the fewest associated TCRs, DRB1 alleles the most. Within an earlier analysis, most TCR beta V segments proved productive either about 90% or about 30% of the time.

V usage is TRBV19 and J usage is TRBJ1-1, with D possibly matching TRBD1 (6 bases). This receptor was taken from a man aged 55-75 years in good health and CMV-seropositive. Specimen: PBMCs. The CDR3 sequence: CASSIGRGKPEAFF. CDR3 nucleotide sequence: TGTGCCAGTAGTATAGGCAGGGGTAAGCCTGAAGCTTTCTTT.